This T cell receptor beta chain was sequenced in a study of shared clonotypes between healthy human individuals. About the study: Three CD4 naive, three CD4 memory, two CD8 naive and one CD8 memory plate were used per donor.

CD45RO-negative, CCR7-positively selected cells formed the naive CD8 fraction, excluding terminally differentiated effector memory CD45RA+ cells. Assay used: immunoSEQ multiplex PCR; TCRdb lists only in-frame clones, some missing. The sample records about 2.1 million clones, roughly 91% being singletons. The sample taken for sequencing was naive CD8+ T cells from PBMCs. The origin of this receptor is a man between 18 and 35 years old in good health. Some clones in this sample may be carry-over from other donors' samples.

The CDR3 is CASSFGHPSEQYF. The CDR3 region has the DNA TGTGCCAGCAGCTTCGGACACCCTTCCGAGCAGTACTTC. The chain carries TRBV7-6 and TRBJ2-7; D possibly corresponds to TRBD1 (5 bases). Germline V gives CDR1 SGHVS, CDR2 FNYEAQ. The V end lost 3 bases, the J end lost 6 bases, and 12 bases lay between the germline ends. The CDR3 covers 13 residues.